Following are 10 T cell receptor beta chains from one sample sequenced in a study of graft-versus-host responses after intestinal transplantation. Repertoires were generated with immunoSEQ multiplex PCR, while TCRdb's copy carries only in-frame clones and drops some. The table records approximately 9,600 clones, about 92% of them present only once. The sequenced sample was PBMCs, obtained more than 40 days after intestinal transplantation. All receptors come from a human patient who received an intestinal transplant, so some T cells may come from the graft donor.

V is TRBV19 and J is TRBJ1-3; 7 bases match TRBD1. Trimming took 7 bases from V and 3 from J; bases not matched to a gene: 6. This CDR3 comprises 14 residues. The germline CDR1 and CDR2 sequences are LNHDA and SQIVND (reference sequence). CDR3 loop: CASTRGLDGNTIYF. DNA for the CDR3: TGTGCCAGTACGAGGGGGCTAGATGGAAACACCATATATTTT.

The gene calls are TRBV25-1 and TRBJ2-5; 7 positions match TRBD2. The CDR3 is 15 amino acids. In germline, CDR1 is MGHDK, CDR2 SYGVNS. The ends lost 4 bases at V and 9 bases at J; junction bases unmatched: 14. CDR3 bases: TGTGCCAGCAGTGCCGGCCGGGAGGCGGGGGAGGCCCAGTACTTC. This gives the protein CASSAGREAGEAQYF.

The chain couples TRBV19 to TRBJ1-5; possibly TRBD1 for D (6 bases). The CDR3 is made up of 15 amino acids. Trimming removed 5 bases at V and 3 bases at J, with 14 bases between. CDR1 LNHDA and CDR2 SQIVND come from the germline V gene (reference sequence). In DNA, the CDR3 is TGTGCCAGTAGTCGCACAGGGTACCCCAATCAGCCCCAGCATTTT. Its protein is CASSRTGYPNQPQHF.

V is TRBV6-4 and J is TRBJ2-3; 8 positions agree with TRBD2. Germline V gene lookup returns CDR1 MRHNA and CDR2 SNTAGT. With 1 base clipped from V and 2 bases from J, the junction kept 5 bases outside the gene matches. The CDR3 loop spans 16 amino acids. CDR3 nucleotide sequence: TGTGCCAGCAGTGACTTGGCTAGCGGGCACACAGATACGCAGTATTTT. Translation gives CASSDLASGHTDTQYF.

V and J are TRBV7-2 and TRBJ2-5, with 7 bases identical to TRBD2. With 4 bases clipped from V and 0 bases from J, the junction kept 11 bases outside the gene matches. Germline V gene lookup returns CDR1 SGHTA and CDR2 FQGNSA. CDR3 length: 17 residues. In nucleotides, the CDR3 is TGTGCCAGCAGCTCATTTTCCGGGACTACGTACCAAGAGACCCAGTACTTC. It specifies CASSSFSGTTYQETQYF.

This rearrangement joins TRBV2 to TRBJ2-6; TRBD2 aligns across 8 bases. This CDR3 contains 17 residues. Per the germline V gene, CDR1 is SNHLY and CDR2 is FYNNEI. Unmatched junction bases numbered 9, after V lost 8 bases and J lost 0 bases. The CDR3, as DNA: TGTGCCAGCGCAAGGACGGGGGGGGCCTCTGGGGCCAACGTCCTGACTTTC. Protein product: CASARTGGASGANVLTF.

This rearrangement joins TRBV19 to TRBJ1-2; tentatively, D is TRBD1 (6 bases). The V end lost 5 bases, the J end lost 4 bases, and 11 bases lay between the germline ends. The CDR3 is made up of 13 amino acids. Germline values: CDR1 LNHDA, CDR2 SQIVND (reference sequence). CDR3 residues: CASSEQGAYGYTF. Written as DNA, the CDR3 is TGTGCCAGTAGTGAACAGGGAGCCTATGGCTACACCTTC.

This chain uses TRBV7-9 with TRBJ1-2; D gene unclear. The CDR3 loop spans 15 amino acids. V was cut by 5 bases and J by 3 bases, with 16 bases left in between. Germline-derived CDR1 and CDR2 are SEHNR and FQNEAQ (reference sequence). In DNA form, the CDR3 reads TGTGCCAGCAGCCCCCGTCCTTACAGAGACTATGGCTACACCTTC. As protein: CASSPRPYRDYGYTF. Together with reference TRBV7-9 and TRBJ1-2, the CDR3 gives the full variable domain: DTGVSQNPRHKITKRGQNVTFRCDPISEHNRLYWYRQTLGQGPEFLTYFQNEAQLEKSRLLSDRFSAERPKGSFSTLEIQRTEQGDSAMYLCASSPRPYRDYGYTFGSGTRLTVV.

The V gene is TRBV14, the J gene TRBJ2-1; D call uncertain. Trimming cost V 8 bases and J 4 bases, with 6 bases left between them. The V gene's germline CDR1 is SGHDN and CDR2 FVKESK. The CDR3 is 11 residues long. This chain's CDR3 is CASGIYNEQFF. In DNA form, the CDR3 reads TGTGCCAGCGGGATTTACAATGAGCAGTTCTTC.

This clone appeared a single time. V usage is TRBV4-2 and J usage is TRBJ1-6; a possible D gene is TRBD1 (5 bases). V lost 7 bases and J lost 0, with 16 bases in between. Germline V gives CDR1 LGHNA, CDR2 YNFKEQ. This CDR3 comprises 17 residues. CDR3 bases: TGTGCCAGCAACCCCGGGACCAACTTCTCCTATAATTCACCCCTCCACTTT. This encodes CASNPGTNFSYNSPLHF.